Listed here is a single TCR beta chain. This clone was detected only a few times. Its antigen remains undetermined. No much larger clonotype is one base removed from it; base qualities were not supplied. Unmatched junction bases come to 5, with V trimmed by 1 base and J by 7 bases. The CDR3 numbers 15 residues from cysteine through phenylalanine. Here the CDR3 DNA is all that survives: 45 bases in frame from base 1. The CDR1 and CDR2 encoded by the germline V gene (reference sequence) are MNHEY and SMNVEV. This sample stems from a study of cytomegalovirus exposure and HLA in healthy donors (dated by TCRdb to about 2017). Regarding the study in general: According to an earlier analysis of 550 to 700 of the donors, roughly 180 million T cells yielded 100 million or so unique TCR beta sequences and about 300 Gb of sequence data. Approximately 310 gigabases of sequencing data and 78 million or so unique TCR sequences were included in an early release covering around 650 HLA-typed donors. The genetic ancestry cluster associated with self-reported Caucasian donors included roughly 84% of the 398 genotyped donors. The study aimed to test whether cataloging public T cell receptors could reveal signatures of past pathogen exposure. The study used immunosequencing to profile the T cell repertoires of about 670 subjects and linked those repertoires to cytomegalovirus serostatus. In addition to the first cohort of roughly 670 subjects, a separate validation cohort of approximately 120 different subjects was used. To predict cytomegalovirus infection status, the study brought together high-throughput TCR immunosequencing, statistical association of individual TCRs with disease status, and machine learning. A later analysis re-examined previously published TCR beta repertoires from roughly 650 donors and added high-resolution HLA genotyping to investigate patterns of TCR occurrence. The later analysis used no new phenotypic data to find candidate immune exposures, relying instead on TCR beta sequences and their occurrence across donors. To decide whether each TCR beta V gene segment behaved as functional or pseudogenic, an earlier analysis of fewer than 750 of the donors relied on high-throughput TCR beta sequencing. Donor age, sex, ethnicity and CMV serostatus were compiled together with the repertoire data. A later genetic analysis used genome-wide SNP genotypes for about 65% of the 666 donors, treating that subset as a discovery cohort. All discovery cohort repertoires had been generated using a single sequencing platform. HLA typing covered class I and class II loci at four-digit resolution. Typing coverage varied by locus: about 629-640 donors for A, B, C, DRB1 and DQB1; approximately 500 for DQA1; around 570 for DPA1; around 490 for DPB1. Roughly 5 DR-DQ haplotypes were handled as single units for association and clustering, since linkage in the cohort was strong. On average, 235,054 unique TCR beta nucleotide sequences were sequenced per donor among 398 genotyped donors of the cohort, with 15% to 20% of those sequences being non-productive.

The library relied on the immunoSEQ multiplex PCR assay. A mixture of 60 forward primers for TCR Vbeta segments and 13 reverse primers for TCR Jbeta segments was used in the multiplex PCR. A multiplex PCR assay on genomic DNA amplified the CDR3 region of rearranged TCR beta genes. The Illumina HiSeq System was used to sequence the amplified TCR beta libraries as 87-base-pair reads. In the original analysis: A later analysis counted about 82 million unique TCR beta chains across the 550 to 800 repertoires, and roughly 9.9 million of these chains were shared by at least two donors. Raw reads were error-corrected and collapsed into unique sequences by a nearest-neighbor algorithm in which closely related sequences were merged to remove PCR and sequencing errors. To assign V, D and J gene segments, CDR3 sequences were aligned to IMGT reference sequences. Each retained sequence needed at least a six-nucleotide match to both a V gene segment and a J gene segment. A rearrangement was called productive if the CDR3 had no stop codons and remained in frame with V and J, and every other rearrangement was called non-productive. Following IMGT convention, CDR3 was defined as the stretch from the second conserved V-encoded cysteine up to the conserved J-encoded phenylalanine. The earlier analysis of 500 to 650 of the donors excluded any sequence lacking an unambiguous match to a single V gene segment. In an earlier analysis of a few hundred of the donors, a V segment was called functional when productive rearrangements were above 56.7%, and segregating when the standard deviation between donors exceeded 5%. A statistical classification framework was developed to diagnose cytomegalovirus status using the catalog of TCR beta chain sequences. In a later analysis, V and J genes were assigned by comparing TCR nucleotide sequences against IMGT/GENE-DB human TR gene sequences. A later analysis assigned CDR3 sequences and most-parsimonious VDJ recombination scenarios with the TCRdist pipeline. In a later analysis, each TCR beta chain was defined by its CDR3 amino acid sequence together with its V-gene family, and reads without a unique V-gene family were excluded. A later analysis removed 450 to 600 highly shared, low-generation-probability nucleotide sequences to deal with suspected cross-contamination and a sequencing artifact. For each public chain, a later analysis derived a clonal expansion index from normalized ranks of inferred template counts within each repertoire. In a later analysis, generation probabilities were computed with a VDJ recombination model fitted to out-of-frame rearrangements, and the resulting probabilities were checked against IGoR. Hypergeometric tests were used in a later analysis to score TCR-TCR, TCR-HLA and TCR-CMV co-occurrence, with a repertoire-size bias correction applied to the TCR pairs. In a later analysis, false discovery rates were estimated by permuting HLA or CMV assignments 20 times. A later analysis grouped co-occurring TCRs with DBSCAN, adding TCRdist sequence similarity when clustering within HLA-allele-positive subsets. Repertoires with fewer than 30,000 or more than 120,000 public chains were left out of co-occurrence clustering, as were about 5 repertoires with anomalous nucleotide sharing. Not all clones reach the TCRdb copy of this immuneACCESS table, which keeps in-frame sequences only. Checked studies attribute under half of the gap to unresolved V genes and leave the rest unexplained. The V and J calls and the clone size are those of that table, but D and trimming were determined from the DNA. In this sample the table shows nearly 110,000 clones, 70% to 80% of which occur a single time. The ten largest clonotypes hold roughly 0.79% of the sample.

The cohort comprised approximately 700 healthy bone marrow donors. At the time of sampling, all cohort members were nominally healthy, though unrecorded immune exposures were likely present. The donor tested CMV seronegative and was one of the 352 seronegative cohort members. Every donor gave a peripheral blood sample, and the peripheral blood mononuclear cells from that sample were used for TCR beta sequencing. The Qiagen DNeasy Blood Extraction Kit was used to extract genomic DNA from the blood cell samples. General conclusions and limits of the study: The classifier was reported to diagnose cytomegalovirus status with high specificity and sensitivity in both the original and validation cohorts. At a false discovery rate of 0.05, a later analysis linked under 20,000 TCR beta sequences to specific HLA alleles. HLA typing was unavailable for some donors at each locus, so association tests used only the typed subset. A later analysis found that HLA-associated TCR beta chains were more clonally expanded and had lower generation probabilities than equally common non-associated chains. Linkage disequilibrium might explain the correlated functional status among segregating V segments, but an unknown experimental factor could not be ruled out. The only immune exposure information available for the cohort was CMV serostatus. According to the authors, the approach could potentially be generalized to other disease states and immunological phenotypes. Several of the top co-occurrence clusters appeared to be linked to parvovirus B19, influenza, CMV and Epstein-Barr virus, according to a later analysis. When HLA alleles, especially DR and DQ, strongly co-occurred, TCR associations were difficult to assign to individual alleles. A later analysis found that most CMV-associated TCR beta chains appeared HLA-restricted, with HLA associations seemingly driven largely by CMV exposure. Because counts were too low, roughly 16 rarely observed V segments, including chromosome 9 orphons, were left out of the earlier analysis of 500 to 750 of the donors. A cluster of highly shared sequence variants was judged likely to represent a technical artifact of the sequencing pipeline. In the study, some 160 TCR beta chains were listed as associated with cytomegalovirus. The 87-base-pair reads could not distinguish some IMGT-functional V segments, including TRBV6-2 and TRBV6-3, so those segments were excluded. Most TCR sequences were seen in very few donors, while some public TCRs were found in many individuals. A few of the identified cytomegalovirus-associated TCR beta chains were confirmed in vitro to be specific for cytomegalovirus antigens. Sequencing depth was assumed to be roughly uniform across donors in the presence/absence analyses, though that assumption may not hold. Broadly in line with IMGT annotations, most TCR beta V segments showed up in productive rearrangements about 87% or about 30% of the time in an earlier analysis of 587 of the donors. A further reported finding was that TCR beta sequences accurately predicted the HLA-A and HLA-B alleles for most subjects in the first cohort. In a later genetic analysis, fewer N-insertions in productive TCRs were reported among donors in an Asian-associated ancestry cluster than the approximately 710-donor mean. In a later analysis, the rate of TCR association differed among HLA loci, with DRB1 alleles having the most associated TCRs and HLA-C alleles having the fewest. The cohort was sequenced for TCR beta chains only, and without alpha or paired-chain data the features that could be detected were limited. An association between a missense DCLRE1C variant and V-gene and J-gene trimming of TCR beta chains was found in a later genetic analysis and replicated in an independent cohort.

The material sequenced was PBMCs. The rearrangement combines TRBV27 with TRBJ2-7; 12 nucleotides in the junction match TRBD1. The TCR originated in a boy aged 5-17 years in good health and CMV-seronegative. The CDR3 protein is CASSLLGQGAGEQYF. The DNA sequence is given as TGTGCCAGCAGTTTATTGGGACAGGGGGCGGGGGAGCAGTACTTC.